Following are 21 T cell receptor beta chains from one sample sequenced in a study of PD-1 blockade in classical Hodgkin lymphoma. Libraries were prepared by immunoSEQ multiplex PCR; TCRdb keeps only in-frame clonotypes and omits some of them. The repertoire holds 150,000 or so clones, with approximately 80% as singletons. In every patient, relapse followed autologous stem cell transplantation, while exposure to brentuximab vedotin differed. Specimen: peripheral blood mononuclear cells (PBMCs), collected before the second cycle of nivolumab. All receptors derive from a human donor with classical Hodgkin lymphoma.

The gene calls are TRBV29-1 and TRBJ1-1; D uncertain. Germline V gene sequence: CDR1 SQVTM, CDR2 ANQGSEA. The CDR3 is made up of 13 amino acids. Trimming took off 3 bases at V and 6 bases at J, with 14 bases between the two ends. CDR3 nucleotide sequence: TGCAGCGTTGACCCAGTAGGTGGTTCTGAAGCTTTCTTT. Translated, it gives CSVDPVGGSEAFF.

The rearrangement links TRBV7-6 to TRBJ2-2; D is unclear. CDR3 length: 13 residues. The V end lost 5 bases, the J end lost 10 bases, and 14 bases lay between the germline ends. Per the germline V gene, CDR1 is SGHVS and CDR2 is FNYEAQ. The CDR3 loop is CASSTSPGEELFF. For the CDR3, the DNA is TGTGCCAGCAGCACTTCGCCCGGAGAGGAGCTGTTTTTT.

This clone was seen just once. This rearrangement joins TRBV5-1 to TRBJ1-2; D may be TRBD1 (6 bases). Germline V gene lookup returns CDR1 SGHRS and CDR2 YFSETQ. The CDR3 has 15 residues. V lost 0 bases and J lost 4, with 13 bases in between. This CDR3 is CASSLVGGVGYGYTF. The CDR3 DNA sequence: TGCGCCAGCAGCTTGGTTGGGGGCGTTGGCTATGGCTACACCTTC. The variable domain in full, with the rest retrieved from reference TRBV5-1 and TRBJ1-2, is KAGVTQTPRYLIKTRGQQVTLSCSPISGHRSVSWYQQTPGQGLQFLFEYFSETQRNKGNFPGRFSGRQFSNSRSEMNVSTLELGDSALYLCASSLVGGVGYGYTFGSGTRLTVV.

The rearrangement joins TRBV2 to TRBJ2-1; 7 bases agree with TRBD1. Germline V CDR1 and CDR2: SNHLY, FYNNEI. This CDR3 contains 14 residues. V gave up 3 bases and J gave up 6 bases; unmatched junction bases: 5. The CDR3 loop is CASSDVPGGNEQFF. CDR3 in DNA: TGTGCCAGCAGTGATGTTCCAGGGGGCAATGAGCAGTTCTTC. Together with reference TRBV2 and TRBJ2-1, the CDR3 gives the full variable domain: EPEVTQTPSHQVTQMGQEVILRCVPISNHLYFYWYRQILGQKVEFLVSFYNNEISEKSEIFDDQFSVERPDGSNFTLKIRSTKLEDSAMYFCASSDVPGGNEQFFGPGTRLTVL.

The gene calls are TRBV10-3 and TRBJ2-7; D perhaps matches TRBD1 (5 bases). Germline CDR1 and CDR2: ENHRY and SYGVKD. The V gene lost 8 bases and the J gene lost 3 bases, with 14 bases spanning the gap. This CDR3 region has 13 residues. The CDR3 sequence: CAISLSRDYEQYF. CDR3 nucleotide sequence: TGTGCCATCTCCCTCTCCAGGGACTACGAGCAGTACTTC.

The genes are TRBV7-9 and TRBJ2-7, with TRBD1 matching 7 bases. In germline, CDR1 is SEHNR, CDR2 FQNEAQ (reference sequence). The CDR3 consists of 15 residues. Trimming at V came to 2 bases and at J to 2 bases, leaving 6 bases not matched to a gene. The CDR3 loop reads CASSLRQGRAYEQYF. Here the CDR3 DNA reads TGTGCCAGCAGCTTACGACAGGGTCGAGCCTACGAGCAGTACTTC.

The J gene is TRBJ2-1, the V gene TRBV7-9; 7 nucleotides match TRBD1. CDR1 is SEHNR and CDR2 is FQNEAQ in the germline V gene (reference sequence). CDR3 length equals 13 residues. Losses at the gene ends were 5 bases for V and 9 bases for J; bases not matched to a gene: 7. The CDR3 sequence is CASSGTAGGEQFF. The CDR3 nucleotides read TGTGCCAGCAGCGGTACCGCAGGGGGTGAGCAGTTCTTC.

The rearrangement links TRBV10-3 to TRBJ1-5, with D hard to call. V was trimmed by 10 bases and J by 3 bases, leaving 13 bases between them. There are 13 residues in the CDR3. CDR1 and CDR2 (germline): ENHRY, SYGVKD. As DNA, the CDR3 is TGTGCCACCACGGGTCTTGTCAATCAGCCCCAGCATTTT. Its protein product is CATTGLVNQPQHF.

The V gene is TRBV7-9, the J gene TRBJ1-4; 7 bases are shared with TRBD1. Per germline, CDR1 SEHNR and CDR2 FQNEAQ (reference sequence). The V and J ends lost 5 bases and 8 bases, in that order; junction bases with no gene match: 5. The CDR3 loop spans 13 amino acids. The CDR3 is CASSQDRVEKLFF. The CDR3 DNA follows: TGTGCCAGCAGCCAAGACAGGGTGGAAAAACTGTTTTTT.

This sequence joins TRBV10-3 and TRBJ1-5, with 8 nucleotides matching TRBD1. The CDR3 consists of 16 residues. Germline loops: CDR1 ENHRY, CDR2 SYGVKD. The J segment lost 7 bases and the V segment lost 10 bases, leaving 18 bases of the junction unmatched. The CDR3 DNA reads TGTGCCAGCGGGCCATTTGTCAGGGGGCTAGAGCAGCCCCAGCATTTT. Its protein is CASGPFVRGLEQPQHF.

This chain joins TRBV6-5 and TRBJ1-2, with D possibly matching TRBD1 (6 bases). There are 12 residues in the CDR3. In germline, CDR1 is MNHEY, CDR2 SVGAGI. V lost 11 bases and J lost 4, with 14 bases in between. CDR3 sequence: CAGSTGRYGYTF. The CDR3 coding sequence is TGTGCCGGGTCGACAGGCCGCTATGGCTACACCTTC.

The DNA for the CDR3 is TGTGCCAGCAGTGAACCCGGGACGGTTTTTAATGAAAAACTGTTTTTT. This translates into CASSEPGTVFNEKLFF. The chain is built from TRBV2 and TRBJ1-4; TRBD1 might be the D (5 bases). Germline V gene data show CDR1 as SNHLY and CDR2 as FYNNEI. The CDR3 spans 16 residues. V was clipped by 2 bases and J by 4 bases, with 14 bases between them.

In its sample, this clone was seen a few times. V and J are TRBV6-5 and TRBJ2-3; D gene uncertain. This CDR3 comprises 11 residues. The ends were cut back, 3 bases at V and 14 bases at J, with 12 bases in the middle. The germline V gene has CDR1 MNHEY and CDR2 SVGAGI. CDR3 loop: CASSYRAYLYF. The CDR3 DNA follows: TGTGCCAGCAGTTATCGAGCGTACCTGTATTTT.

The J gene is TRBJ1-5, the V gene TRBV19; weak D call: TRBD1 (5 bases). The CDR3 contains 16 residues. V was pared by 4 bases and J by 5 bases, with 18 bases between. Germline-derived CDR1 and CDR2 are LNHDA and SQIVND (reference sequence). The chain's CDR3 is CASSTPSGKGYQPQHF. The CDR3 bases are TGTGCCAGTAGTACCCCCTCGGGGAAGGGGTATCAGCCCCAGCATTTT.

The rearrangement uses TRBV25-1 and TRBJ2-7, with D tentatively TRBD2 (5 bases). In germline, CDR1 is MGHDK, CDR2 SYGVNS. CDR3 length: 13 amino acids. The V end lost 3 bases, the J end lost 7 bases, and 13 bases lay between the germline ends. The CDR3 DNA follows: TGTGCCAGCAGTGATCTTAATGGGGAGGAGCAGTACTTC. Its translation: CASSDLNGEEQYF.

This chain links TRBV19 with TRBJ2-7; perhaps TRBD1 as D (5 bases). Germline assignment: CDR1 LNHDA and CDR2 SQIVND (reference sequence). The germline V and J ends were trimmed by 3 bases and 2 bases, with 11 bases remaining between them. CDR3 length: 14 amino acids. CDR3 in amino acids: CASSIRQFAYEQYF. The DNA of the CDR3 is TGTGCCAGTAGTATTCGACAGTTCGCCTACGAGCAGTACTTC.

The chain employs TRBV29-1 and TRBJ1-2, with D perhaps TRBD1 (5 bases). Per germline, CDR1 SQVTM and CDR2 ANQGSEA. The CDR3 has 13 amino acids. V dropped 6 bases and J dropped 2 bases, with 13 bases sitting between them. The CDR3: CSVPRGGNYGYTF. CDR3 coding DNA: TGCAGCGTACCCCGGGGGGGGAACTATGGCTACACCTTC.

This sequence joins TRBV7-2 and TRBJ2-2; the match to TRBD2 covers 7 bases. Losses at the gene ends were 1 base for V and 1 base for J; bases not matched to a gene: 3. The germline V gene has CDR1 SGHTA and CDR2 FQGNSA. This CDR3 contains 16 residues. CDR3 nucleotide sequence: TGTGCCAGCAGCTTAGGACTAGCCTGGAACACCGGGGAGCTGTTTTTT. Translated: CASSLGLAWNTGELFF.

CDR3 in amino acids: CATLSGGSSDEQYF. The CDR3 bases are TGTGCCACCCTCTCTGGCGGGAGTTCCGACGAGCAGTACTTC. This chain uses TRBV10-3 with TRBJ2-7; TRBD2 matches 7 bases. The CDR3 length is 14 residues. The junction had 14 bases not matched to a gene; V was cut back by 10 bases and J by 5 bases. Germline V CDR1 and CDR2: ENHRY, SYGVKD.

The rearrangement links TRBV29-1 to TRBJ1-1; no clear D. The germline V gene encodes CDR1 SQVTM and CDR2 ANQGSEA. This CDR3 region has 12 residues. Trimming took off 4 bases at V and 8 bases at J, with 14 bases between the two ends. In nucleotides, the CDR3 is TGCAGCGTTGGGGAGAGAGGGCGGGAAGCTTTCTTT. It translates to CSVGERGREAFF.

The chain links TRBV7-2 to TRBJ2-2, with D perhaps assigned TRBD1 or TRBD2 (6 bases each). Between the trimmed V and J ends, which lost 5 bases and 6 bases, there was a span of 13 bases. The CDR3 has 14 amino acids. The V gene's germline CDR1 is SGHTA and CDR2 FQGNSA. The CDR3 DNA sequence: TGTGCCAGCAGCCCACAGGGAGGAGCCGGGGAGCTGTTTTTT. Amino acids: CASSPQGGAGELFF.